This T cell receptor (beta chain) is drawn from a study of CD8+ T cells in alopecia areata. Study background: Dosing spanned 6 to 18 months on tofacitinib, then 6 months off drug.

cDNA serving as the sequencing template came from extracted, reverse transcribed RNA. Profiling relied on immunoSEQ multiplex PCR, and the TCRdb table lists in-frame clones only, not all of them. The sample carries about 64,000 clones, 40% to 55% recorded once. This clone was seen a handful of times. Its antigen is unidentified. Study-wide findings and caveats: Among the top 100, expanded CD8+ clones, as well as scalp clonality, were significantly decreased by tofacitinib.

The CDR3 extends over 17 amino acids. The V gene lost 2 bases and the J gene lost 4 bases, with 20 bases spanning the gap. The germline V gene has CDR1 SGHTA and CDR2 FQGNSA. The treatment: oral pan-JAK inhibitor, 5-10 mg twice daily. Peripheral blood and lesional scalp punch biopsies were taken from alopecia areata patients. The rearrangement links TRBV7-2 to TRBJ2-5; D perhaps matches TRBD1 (6 bases). Sequences were derived from CD8+ T cells sorted from blood, sampled around week 37, from a patient treated with tofacitinib. This TCR came from a human donor with alopecia areata. The CDR3 nucleotides are TGTGCCAGCAGCTTATCGGTGGTCGAGGGGGTGGGAGAGACCCAGTACTTC. It translates to CASSLSVVEGVGETQYF.